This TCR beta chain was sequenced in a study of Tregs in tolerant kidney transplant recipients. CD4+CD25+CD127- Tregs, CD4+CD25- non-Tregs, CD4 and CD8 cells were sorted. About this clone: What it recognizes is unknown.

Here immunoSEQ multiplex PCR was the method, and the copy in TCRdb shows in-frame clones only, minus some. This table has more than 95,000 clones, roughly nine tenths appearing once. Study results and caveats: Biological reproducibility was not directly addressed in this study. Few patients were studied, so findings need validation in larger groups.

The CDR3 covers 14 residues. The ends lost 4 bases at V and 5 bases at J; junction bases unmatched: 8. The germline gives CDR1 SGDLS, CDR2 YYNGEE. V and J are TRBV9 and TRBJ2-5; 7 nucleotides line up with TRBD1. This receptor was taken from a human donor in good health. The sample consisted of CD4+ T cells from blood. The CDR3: CASSPGQLLETQYF. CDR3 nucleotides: TGTGCCAGCAGCCCGGGACAGCTCCTCGAGACCCAGTACTTC.